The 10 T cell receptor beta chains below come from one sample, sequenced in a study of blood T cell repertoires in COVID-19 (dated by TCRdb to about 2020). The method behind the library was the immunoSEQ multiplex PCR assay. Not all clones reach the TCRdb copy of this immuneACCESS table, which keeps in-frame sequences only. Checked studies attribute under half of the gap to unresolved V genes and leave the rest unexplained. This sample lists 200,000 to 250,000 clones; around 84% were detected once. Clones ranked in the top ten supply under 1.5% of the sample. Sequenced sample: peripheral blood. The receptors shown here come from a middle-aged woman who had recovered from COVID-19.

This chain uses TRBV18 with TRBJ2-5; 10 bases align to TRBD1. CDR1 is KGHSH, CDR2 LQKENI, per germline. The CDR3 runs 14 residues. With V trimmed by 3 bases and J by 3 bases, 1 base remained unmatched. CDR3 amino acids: CASSPGTGEETQYF. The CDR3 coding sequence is TGTGCCAGCTCACCCGGGACAGGGGAAGAGACCCAGTACTTC. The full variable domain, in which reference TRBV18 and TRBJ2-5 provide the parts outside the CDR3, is NAGVMQNPRHLVRRRGQEARLRCSPMKGHSHVYWYRQLPEEGLKFMVYLQKENIIDESGMPKERFSAEFPKEGPSILRIQQVVRGDSAAYFCASSPGTGEETQYFGPGTRLLVL.

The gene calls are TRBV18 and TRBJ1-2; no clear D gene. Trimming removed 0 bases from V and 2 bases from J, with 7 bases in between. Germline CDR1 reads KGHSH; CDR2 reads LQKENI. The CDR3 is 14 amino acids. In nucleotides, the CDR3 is TGTGCCAGCTCACCACCGGTAGTGAACTATGGCTACACCTTC. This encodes CASSPPVVNYGYTF.

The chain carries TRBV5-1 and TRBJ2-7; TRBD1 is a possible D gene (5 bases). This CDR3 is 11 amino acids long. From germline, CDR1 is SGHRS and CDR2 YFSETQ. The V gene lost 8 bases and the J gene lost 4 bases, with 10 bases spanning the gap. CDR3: CASTGEYEQYF. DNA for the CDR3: TGCGCCAGTACAGGAGAATACGAGCAGTACTTC.

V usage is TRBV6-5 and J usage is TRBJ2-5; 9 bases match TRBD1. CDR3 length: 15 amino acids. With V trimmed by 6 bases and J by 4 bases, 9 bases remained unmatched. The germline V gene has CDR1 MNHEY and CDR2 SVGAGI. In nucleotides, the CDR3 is TGTGCCAGCAGACGGGGACAGGGAGGCGGAGAGACCCAGTACTTC. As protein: CASRRGQGGGETQYF.

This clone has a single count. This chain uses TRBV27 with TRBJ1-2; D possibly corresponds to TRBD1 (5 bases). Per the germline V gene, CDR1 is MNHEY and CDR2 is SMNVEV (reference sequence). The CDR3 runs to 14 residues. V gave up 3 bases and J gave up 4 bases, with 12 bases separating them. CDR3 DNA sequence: TGTGCCAGCAGTTTCAACCAGGGATCCTATGGCTACACCTTC. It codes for CASSFNQGSYGYTF.

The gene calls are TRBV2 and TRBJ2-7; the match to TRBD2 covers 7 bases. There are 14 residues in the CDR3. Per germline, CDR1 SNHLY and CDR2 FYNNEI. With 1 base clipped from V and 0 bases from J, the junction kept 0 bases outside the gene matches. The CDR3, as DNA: TGTGCCAGCAGTGAAGAGCGGGACTCCTACGAGCAGTACTTC. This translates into CASSEERDSYEQYF.

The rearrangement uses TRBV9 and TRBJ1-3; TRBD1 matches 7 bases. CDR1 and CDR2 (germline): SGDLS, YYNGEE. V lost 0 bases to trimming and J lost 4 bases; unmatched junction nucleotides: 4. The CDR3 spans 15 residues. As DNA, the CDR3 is TGTGCCAGCAGCGTAGCCCCGACAGGGGGAAACACCATATATTTT. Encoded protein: CASSVAPTGGNTIYF.

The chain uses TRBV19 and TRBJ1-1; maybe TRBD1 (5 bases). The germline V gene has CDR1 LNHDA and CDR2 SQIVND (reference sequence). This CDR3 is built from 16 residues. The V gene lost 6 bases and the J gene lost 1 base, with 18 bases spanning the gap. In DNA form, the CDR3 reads TGTGCCAGTAGCCGCTCTAACTGGCAGGGGAACACTGAAGCTTTCTTT. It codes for CASSRSNWQGNTEAFF.

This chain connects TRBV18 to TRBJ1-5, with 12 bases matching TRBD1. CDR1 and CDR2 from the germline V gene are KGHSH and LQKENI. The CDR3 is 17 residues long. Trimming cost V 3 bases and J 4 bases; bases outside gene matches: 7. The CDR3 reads CASSPPGTGGYNQPQHF. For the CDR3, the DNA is TGTGCCAGCTCACCCCCGGGGACAGGGGGCTATAATCAGCCCCAGCATTTT.

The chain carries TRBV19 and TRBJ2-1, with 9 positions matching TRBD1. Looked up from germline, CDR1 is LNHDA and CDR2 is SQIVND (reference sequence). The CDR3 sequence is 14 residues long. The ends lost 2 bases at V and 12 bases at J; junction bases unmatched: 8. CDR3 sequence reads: CASSIPGQGIGQFF. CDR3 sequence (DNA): TGTGCCAGTAGTATACCGGGACAGGGAATTGGGCAGTTCTTC.